The rows below give T cell receptor beta chains drawn from one sample of a study of blood T cell repertoires in COVID-19. The table came from immunoSEQ multiplex PCR; TCRdb's copy has only in-frame clones and leaves some out. This repertoire shows about 140,000 clones, 88% found once; its top ten account for over 1.5%. Sequenced input: peripheral blood. The receptor set was obtained from a woman aged 55-70 years with acute or convalescent COVID-19. CDR3s include the opening cysteine and the closing phenylalanine or tryptophan. D genes are given only for firm matches. Clone size is given for some rows only: seen once, a few or many times, or a class if the clone is expanded.

D	size	V	length	J	DNA	CDR3
NA	NA	TRBV9	14	TRBJ1-1	TGTGCCAGCAGCACGGGAAGGGCGAACACTGAAGCTTTCTTT	CASSTGRANTEAFF
NA	once	TRBV7-2	14	TRBJ1-5	TGTGCCAGCAGCTTAGTCAGTAGCAATCAGCCCCAGCATTTT	CASSLVSSNQPQHF
TRBD1	NA	TRBV5-8	15	TRBJ2-2	TGTGCCAGCAGCTTAGGGACAGGGCACACCGGGGAGCTGTTTTTT	CASSLGTGHTGELFF
NA	NA	TRBV3-1/TRBV3-2	13	TRBJ1-1	TGTGCCAGCAGCCAAGTAGTCTTAACTGAAGCTTTCTTT	CASSQVVLTEAFF
NA	NA	TRBV11-2	13	TRBJ2-1	TGTGCCACACGAACGAGCTCCTACAATGAGCAGTTCTTC	CATRTSSYNEQFF
TRBD2	NA	TRBV6-2/TRBV6-3	16	TRBJ2-1	TGTGCCAGCAGTCCCCATGCGGGGGGCACCTACAATGAGCAGTTCTTC	CASSPHAGGTYNEQFF
NA	NA	TRBV10-3	14	TRBJ1-2	TGTGCCATCAGTGATGGGGGGGCTAACTATGGCTACACCTTC	CAISDGGANYGYTF
TRBD1	NA	TRBV6-5	15	TRBJ1-6	TGTGCCAGCAGCCGAGACCCAAACAGGGGAACACCCCTCCACTTT	CASSRDPNRGTPLHF
NA	NA	TRBV19	16	TRBJ1-6	TGTGCCAGTAGCCCGACTGGGAGCTCCTATAATTCACCCCTCCACTTT	CASSPTGSSYNSPLHF
NA	NA	TRBV30	16	TRBJ1-3	TGTGCCTGGAGTAGGCGGGGGGCTATAACTGGAAACACCATATATTTT	CAWSRRGAITGNTIYF
TRBD2	NA	TRBV10-2	15	TRBJ2-7	TGCGCCAGCAGTGAGTTAGCGGGGGCCCCGGGGGAGCAGTACTTC	CASSELAGAPGEQYF
NA	NA	TRBV7-2	16	TRBJ1-3	TGTGCCAGCAGCTTAGTGCCGGGTAGCTCTGGAAACACCATATATTTT	CASSLVPGSSGNTIYF
NA	NA	TRBV18	15	TRBJ1-1	TGTGCCAGCTCACCACTCTCCCGACAGCTCACTGAAGCTTTCTTT	CASSPLSRQLTEAFF
TRBD1	NA	TRBV6-5	15	TRBJ2-1	TGTGCCAGCAGTTTTACCGAGACAGGGTTCGATGAGCAGTTCTTC	CASSFTETGFDEQFF
NA	NA	TRBV9	19	TRBJ2-3	TGTGCCAGCAGCGTAGAACCCCTAGGGAGCGTCTTTTTCACAGATACGCAGTATTTT	CASSVEPLGSVFFTDTQYF
NA	NA	TRBV9	15	TRBJ2-7	TGTGCCAGCAGCGTAGGGGGCGATAGCTCCTACGAGCAGTACTTC	CASSVGGDSSYEQYF
TRBD1	NA	TRBV29-1	14	TRBJ1-1	TGCAGCGTGAGAGTAGGGACAGGGGGCACTGAAGCTTTCTTT	CSVRVGTGGTEAFF
TRBD1	NA	TRBV19	14	TRBJ2-1	TGTGCCAGTACTACACGAACAGGGGGCAGAGAGCAGTTCTTC	CASTTRTGGREQFF
TRBD1	NA	TRBV28	14	TRBJ2-1	TGTGCCAGCAGTTTATCCACAGGGGTACTTGAGCAGTTCTTC	CASSLSTGVLEQFF
NA	NA	TRBV2	12	TRBJ2-7	TGTGCCAGCAAGGACAACCCCTACGAGCAGTACTTC	CASKDNPYEQYF
NA	NA	TRBV7-9	12	TRBJ2-7	TGTGCCAGCAGCCTAGTAGCCTACGAGCAGTACTTC	CASSLVAYEQYF
TRBD2	NA	TRBV7-3	19	TRBJ2-1	TGTGCCAGCAGCACCCAGGGACTAGCGGGGGGATTTGGCTACAATGAGCAGTTCTTC	CASSTQGLAGGFGYNEQFF
NA	NA	TRBV18	13	TRBJ1-1	TGTGCCAGCTCACCAACGGGGAACACTGAAGCTTTCTTT	CASSPTGNTEAFF
TRBD1	NA	TRBV3-1/TRBV3-2	17	TRBJ1-2	TGTGCCAGCAGCCAAGGTAGGCCGGGACAGGGGGCGCCTGGCTACACCTTC	CASSQGRPGQGAPGYTF
TRBD1	NA	TRBV29-1	13	TRBJ1-2	TGCAGCGTTGACCAGACAGGGCTGAGTGGCTACACCTTC	CSVDQTGLSGYTF
NA	NA	TRBV28	14	TRBJ1-2	TGTGCCAGCAGTTCCCACAGGGACCTCTATGGCTACACCTTC	CASSSHRDLYGYTF
NA	NA	TRBV6-1	15	TRBJ2-5	TGTGCCAGCAGTGATTCAGTCGCAGGTCTAGAGACCCAGTACTTC	CASSDSVAGLETQYF
NA	NA	TRBV5-6	15	TRBJ2-5	TGTGCCAGCAGCTTGGAACAGACAGCACAAGAGACCCAGTACTTC	CASSLEQTAQETQYF
TRBD1	NA	TRBV10-3	16	TRBJ2-1	TGTGCCATCAGCCGACCGGGACAGGGGGTCTACAATGAGCAGTTCTTC	CAISRPGQGVYNEQFF
NA	NA	TRBV5-1	14	TRBJ1-3	TGCGCCAGCAGCCCTGACAGCTCTGGAAACACCATATATTTT	CASSPDSSGNTIYF
NA	once	TRBV5-4	12	TRBJ2-7	TGTGCCAGCAGTATGCAGGGTTCTGGGCAGTACTTC	CASSMQGSGQYF
NA	NA	TRBV19	16	TRBJ1-1	TGTGCCAGTAGTATACGCCAGGGGCATTCGGTTACTGAAGCTTTCTTT	CASSIRQGHSVTEAFF
TRBD2	NA	TRBV18	13	TRBJ2-7	TGTGCCAGCTCACCCGGACTAGGCTACGAGCAGTACTTC	CASSPGLGYEQYF
NA	once	TRBV7-3	15	TRBJ1-1	TGTGCCAGCAGTTTTAGAGGAGGAGGGAACACTGAAGCTTTCTTT	CASSFRGGGNTEAFF
TRBD1	once	TRBV9	14	TRBJ1-3	TGTGCCAGCAGCGCGGGACAGGGTGGAAACACCATATATTTT	CASSAGQGGNTIYF
TRBD1	NA	TRBV7-2	15	TRBJ2-5	TGTGCCAGCAGCCTGGGACAGGGGGTTGGCGGGACCCAGTACTTC	CASSLGQGVGGTQYF
NA	NA	TRBV7-9	15	TRBJ1-6	TGTGCCAGCAGCTTAGAGGGGGGGACTAATTCACCCCTCCACTTT	CASSLEGGTNSPLHF
NA	NA	TRBV21-1	16	TRBJ2-1	TGTGCCAGCAGCAAAGAGGGATGGACACCTCGCAATGAGCAGTTCTTC	CASSKEGWTPRNEQFF
NA	NA	TRBV5-1	13	TRBJ1-1	TGCGCCAGCAGCCGCGCGGGGGACACTGAAGCTTTCTTT	CASSRAGDTEAFF
TRBD1	NA	TRBV7-9	15	TRBJ1-4	TGTGCCAGCAGCCCGACAGGGGGCGGAGTTGAAAAACTGTTTTTT	CASSPTGGGVEKLFF